One and the same sample provided the 17 T cell receptor beta chains below, sequenced in a study of beta chain features in type 1 diabetes. All of the isolated RNA was reverse transcribed, so expressed TCRB transcripts were sequenced. The repertoire was sequenced with immunoSEQ multiplex PCR; TCRdb's copy has only in-frame clones and lacks some. Altogether hundreds of thousands of clones are present, less than 20% being singletons, with the ten largest covering approximately 0.093%. Sequences were obtained from naive CD4+ T cells from blood. Every receptor here comes from a man between 18 and 29 years old in good health.

The chain has TRBV19 and TRBJ2-4, with D possibly TRBD1 on 5 matching bases. V lost 5 bases, J lost 0 bases, and 20 bases lay in between. The CDR3 is 18 residues long. Germline loops: CDR1 LNHDA, CDR2 SQIVND (reference sequence). The DNA of the CDR3 is TGTGCCAGTAGTCCGCAGGGTCTTGCTCAAGAAGCCAAAAACATTCAGTACTTC. Translating gives CASSPQGLAQEAKNIQYF.

Only a few counts were recorded for this clone. This rearrangement joins TRBV30 to TRBJ1-5; D uncertain. The CDR3 length is 14 residues. The V end was cut by 2 bases, the J end by 2 bases, with 10 bases between. Germline V gene sequence: CDR1 GTSNPN, CDR2 SVGIG (reference sequence). The CDR3 DNA sequence: TGTGCCTGGAGTACGATCAGTGGCAATCAGCCCCAGCATTTT. It specifies CAWSTISGNQPQHF.

The chain uses TRBV10-3 and TRBJ2-7, with D unclear. Trimming stripped 2 bases from V and 6 bases from J, with 14 bases between. The length of the CDR3 is 14 residues. The V gene's germline CDR1 is ENHRY and CDR2 SYGVKD. CDR3: CAISERDRAPEQYF. The CDR3, as DNA: TGTGCCATCAGTGAGAGAGATCGAGCCCCCGAGCAGTACTTC.

This clone appeared a few times. V gene TRBV2 combines with J gene TRBJ2-3; 9 nucleotides align to TRBD1. V shed 10 bases and J 5 bases; nucleotides not matched to a gene: 10. This CDR3 has 14 residues. Germline-derived CDR1 and CDR2 are SNHLY and FYNNEI. Here the CDR3 DNA reads TGTGCCACCCCCCACAGGGGGCTTTTAGATACGCAGTATTTT. Translating it yields CATPHRGLLDTQYF. The variable domain in full, with the rest retrieved from reference TRBV2 and TRBJ2-3, is EPEVTQTPSHQVTQMGQEVILRCVPISNHLYFYWYRQILGQKVEFLVSFYNNEISEKSEIFDDQFSVERPDGSNFTLKIRSTKLEDSAMYFCATPHRGLLDTQYFGPGTRLTVL.

This clone came up a few times. The chain links TRBV4-1 to TRBJ2-7; perhaps TRBD2 as D (6 bases). Germline V gene lookup returns CDR1 MGHRA and CDR2 YSYEKL. The length of the CDR3 is 16 residues. Trimming stripped 1 base from V and 2 bases from J, with 15 bases between. Here the CDR3 reads CASSQGRRERAYEQYF. In nucleotides, the CDR3 is TGCGCCAGCAGCCAAGGTCGCCGGGAGAGGGCCTACGAGCAGTACTTC.

This rearrangement joins TRBV28 to TRBJ2-7, with 13 bases matching TRBD2. CDR1 and CDR2 from the germline V gene are MDHEN and SYDVKM. The V segment lost 5 bases and the J segment 4 bases; nucleotides outside the gene matches: 5. The CDR3 has 15 residues. The CDR3 DNA is TGTGCCAGCAGTCCCCGACTAGCGGGAGGATACGAGCAGTACTTC. Protein sequence: CASSPRLAGGYEQYF.

This clone has just a few counts. As the CDR3 is not closed by the conserved phenylalanine or tryptophan, this likely results from a read error. No DNA is shown, since the ends of the CDR3 on it are uncertain; the CDR3 is the one TCRdb lists. The chain combines TRBV19 with TRBJ1-2; TRBD1 is taken as the D call from the table, unchecked against the DNA. Germline CDR1 and CDR2: LNHDA and SQIVND (reference sequence). The CDR3 region is 12 residues in length, termini included. The CDR3 loop reads CASSNPGHPHLL.

This clone was counted only a few times. The gene calls are TRBV4-1 and TRBJ2-1; 8 nucleotides align to TRBD1. V dropped 3 bases and J dropped 8; count of bases not matched to a gene: 3. In germline, CDR1 is MGHRA, CDR2 YSYEKL. This CDR3 comprises 13 residues. The CDR3 protein is CASSHGQGYEQFF. CDR3 nucleotides: TGCGCCAGCAGCCACGGACAGGGCTATGAGCAGTTCTTC.

This sequence joins TRBV4-1 and TRBJ1-1, with D possibly matching TRBD1 (5 bases). CDR1 is MGHRA, CDR2 YSYEKL, per germline. V was trimmed by 0 bases and J by 0 bases, leaving 11 bases between them. The CDR3 loop spans 16 amino acids. The CDR3: CASSQEGSRVNTEAFF. Written as DNA, the CDR3 is TGCGCCAGCAGCCAAGAAGGAAGCAGGGTGAACACTGAAGCTTTCTTT.

This clone was observed a few times. V is TRBV4-3 and J is TRBJ1-2; D unresolved. Trimming cost V 5 bases and J 4 bases, with 11 bases left between them. The CDR3 runs 13 residues. CDR1 and CDR2 from the germline V gene are LGHNA and YSLEER. The CDR3 nucleotides read TGCGCCAGCAGCGCCCGGATCTCCTATGGCTACACCTTC. Protein sequence: CASSARISYGYTF.

This clone has just a few counts. The chain employs TRBV28 and TRBJ2-7; TRBD2 agrees at 7 bases. This CDR3 is built from 13 residues. V lost 8 bases to trimming and J lost 4 bases; unmatched junction nucleotides: 8. Germline lookup yields CDR1 MDHEN and CDR2 SYDVKM. CDR3 DNA: TGTGCCAGCTATCTGGGGCGGGGGTACGAGCAGTACTTC. Its protein is CASYLGRGYEQYF.

The chain recombines TRBV7-2 with TRBJ2-3; D uncertain. CDR1 is SGHTA and CDR2 is FQGNSA in the germline V gene. Trimming took off 5 bases at V and 0 bases at J, with 9 bases between the two ends. The CDR3 length is 14 residues. The DNA for the CDR3 is TGTGCCAGCAGCCGTCCGGTCAGCACAGATACGCAGTATTTT. This sequence encodes CASSRPVSTDTQYF.

Note on this clone: The same CDR3 arises from other DNA sequences in this sample as well. CDR3 loop: CASSLVAGKETQYF. The CDR3 DNA sequence: TGTGCCAGCAGCTTAGTTGCGGGGAAAGAGACCCAGTACTTC. This chain uses TRBV11-2 with TRBJ2-5, with a possible D match to TRBD2 (6 bases). V shed 1 base and J shed 3 bases, with 9 bases lying between them. The CDR3 is 14 residues long. Germline V lookup: CDR1 SGHAT, CDR2 FQNNGV.

Remarks on this clone: Distinct nucleotide sequences in the sample also encode this CDR3. This chain links TRBV6-6 with TRBJ2-5; D ambiguous. V shed 2 bases and J shed 5 bases, with 9 bases lying between them. Germline-derived CDR1 and CDR2 are MNHNY and SVGAGI (reference sequence). The CDR3 has 13 residues. CDR3 amino acids: CASSYPGGETQYF. CDR3 coding DNA: TGTGCCAGCAGTTACCCCGGCGGCGAGACCCAGTACTTC.

The chain couples TRBV15 to TRBJ2-2, with no clear D. This CDR3 has 12 amino acids. Between the trimmed V and J ends, which lost 2 bases and 3 bases, there was a span of 1 base. The germline V gene encodes CDR1 LNHNV and CDR2 YYDKDF (reference sequence). DNA of the CDR3: TGTGCCACCAGCAGACACACCGGGGAGCTGTTTTTT. Translating it yields CATSRHTGELFF.

This clone was counted a few times. This rearrangement joins TRBV4-1 to TRBJ2-2; 13 bases agree with TRBD2. V lost 4 bases and J lost 4; bases outside the gene matches: 6. CDR3 length: 17 residues. Looked up from germline, CDR1 is MGHRA and CDR2 is YSYEKL. The DNA for the CDR3 is TGCGCCAGCAGCCGGACTAGCGGGAGAAGGGGCACCGGGGAGCTGTTTTTT. Residues: CASSRTSGRRGTGELFF.

This clone has just a few counts. CDR3: CASSPQPLSYEQYF. The CDR3 DNA sequence: TGTGCCAGCAGCCCCCAGCCCCTCTCCTACGAGCAGTACTTC. The chain is built from TRBV9 and TRBJ2-7; D is unclear. This CDR3 region has 14 residues. The germline V gene encodes CDR1 SGDLS and CDR2 YYNGEE. V dropped 4 bases and J dropped 0 bases, with 11 bases sitting between them.